A single sample gave rise to the 2 T cell receptor beta chains below, sequenced in a study of T cell repertoires in cytomegalovirus infection. Using its own MiXCR run on the reads, TCRdb lists one record per CDR3 protein. The data show a few hundred thousand distinct CDR3 sequences, around a sixth seen once. Sequencing used PBMCs. These receptors were taken from a human donor in good health (CMV status not recorded). Some clones in this sample may be carry-over from other donors' samples.

This clonotype appeared many times. The chain combines TRBV28 with TRBJ1-2, with 9 bases matching TRBD1. This CDR3 spans 17 amino acids. Germline V gene sequence: CDR1 MDHEN, CDR2 SYDVKM. The V segment lost 7 bases and the J segment 0 bases; nucleotides outside the gene matches: 12. The CDR3 reads CASTVGGTGPSNYGYTF. CDR3 DNA sequence: TGTGCCAGCACCGTTGGGGGGACAGGGCCTTCTAACTATGGCTACACCTTC.

The chain uses TRBV20-1 and TRBJ2-3, with TRBD2 matching over 10 bases. The CDR3 covers 15 residues. Germline loops: CDR1 DFQATT, CDR2 SNEGSKA (reference sequence). Unmatched junction bases numbered 7, after V lost 5 bases and J lost 2 bases. The CDR3 protein is CSAEELAGYTDTQYF. The CDR3 region has the DNA TGCAGTGCTGAAGAACTAGCGGGGTACACAGATACGCAGTATTTT.